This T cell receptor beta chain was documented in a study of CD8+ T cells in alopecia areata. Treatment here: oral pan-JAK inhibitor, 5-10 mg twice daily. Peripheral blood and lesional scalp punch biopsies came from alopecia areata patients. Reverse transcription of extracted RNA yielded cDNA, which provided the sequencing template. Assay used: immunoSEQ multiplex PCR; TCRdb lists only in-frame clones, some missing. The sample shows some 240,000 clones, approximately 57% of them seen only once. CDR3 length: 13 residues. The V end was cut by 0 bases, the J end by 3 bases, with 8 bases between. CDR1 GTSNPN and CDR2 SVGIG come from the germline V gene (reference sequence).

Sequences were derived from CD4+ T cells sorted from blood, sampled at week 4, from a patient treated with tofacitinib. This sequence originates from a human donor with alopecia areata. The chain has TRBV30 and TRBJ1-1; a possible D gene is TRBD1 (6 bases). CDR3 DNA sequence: TGTGCCTGGAGTGTGACAGGATACACTGAAGCTTTCTTT. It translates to CAWSVTGYTEAFF.